One and the same sample provided the 32 T cell receptor beta chains below, sequenced in a study of technical replicates of blood from four donors. Method: immunoSEQ multiplex PCR; TCRdb's copy keeps in-frame clones and lacks some. The sample holds 79,000 or so clones; 96% are singletons and the top ten take roughly 0.35%. Sequencing was performed on T cells isolated from PBMCs. These receptors originate from a human donor in good health.

The V and J genes are TRBV7-8 and TRBJ2-7; 9 bases match TRBD2. V trimming: 6 bases; J trimming: 3 bases; junction bases outside the gene matches: 9. The CDR3 consists of 15 residues. The germline gives CDR1 SGHVS, CDR2 FQNEAQ. The CDR3 coding sequence is TGTGCCAGCAGTCCTAGCCGACTAGCGGTCTACGAGCAGTACTTC. Translation: CASSPSRLAVYEQYF.

The chain links TRBV10-2 to TRBJ2-7; 9 positions match TRBD2. V dropped 3 bases and J dropped 6; count of bases not matched to a gene: 6. This CDR3 comprises 14 residues. CDR1 WSHSY and CDR2 SAAADI come from the germline V gene. This chain's CDR3 is CASSDTGSGSEQYF. The CDR3 region has the DNA TGCGCCAGCAGTGATACAGGTAGCGGGAGCGAGCAGTACTTC.

In its sample, this clone was seen once. V is TRBV6-5 and J is TRBJ2-1; D ambiguous. Looked up from germline, CDR1 is MNHEY and CDR2 is SVGAGI. The CDR3 runs to 11 residues. V was pared by 6 bases and J by 4 bases, with 4 bases between. CDR3 in amino acids: CASRQYNEQFF. The CDR3, as DNA: TGTGCCAGCAGACAATACAATGAGCAGTTCTTC.

This clone was counted a single time. J is TRBJ1-2 and V is TRBV28, with D possibly being TRBD1 (5 bases). The CDR3 contains 14 residues. Germline V CDR1 and CDR2: MDHEN, SYDVKM. V lost 5 bases and J 6 bases, leaving 16 bases between the germline ends. The DNA for the CDR3 is TGTGCCAGCAGTGGTTCTGACAGAAGCGATGGCTACACCTTC. Protein: CASSGSDRSDGYTF.

The CDR3 sequence: CASMPRGVRTEAFF. CDR3 in DNA: TGTGCCAGTATGCCCCGGGGGGTGAGGACTGAAGCTTTCTTT. The rearrangement joins TRBV19 to TRBJ1-1, with a tentative D call TRBD1 (5 bases). CDR1 and CDR2 (germline): LNHDA, SQIVND (reference sequence). V was cut by 7 bases and J by 5 bases, with 17 bases left in between. CDR3 length equals 14 residues. Variable domain in full (rest from reference TRBV19 and TRBJ1-1): DGGITQSPKYLFRKEGQNVTLSCEQNLNHDAMYWYRQDPGQGLRLIYYSQIVNDFQKGDIAEGYSVSREKKESFPLTVTSAQKNPTAFYLCASMPRGVRTEAFFGQGTRLTVV.

This chain uses TRBV29-1 with TRBJ1-2; D uncertain. Trimming left V 6 bases short and J 12 bases short, with 14 bases between. Germline-derived CDR1 and CDR2 are SQVTM and ANQGSEA. The length of the CDR3 is 10 residues. The CDR3 sequence: CSVEIGPHTF. CDR3 sequence (DNA): TGCAGCGTGGAAATCGGTCCCCACACCTTC.

The chain joins TRBV5-6 to TRBJ2-2; tentatively, D is TRBD2 (6 bases). The CDR3 consists of 16 residues. The germline CDR1 and CDR2 sequences are SGHDT and YYEEEE. Trimming pared 4 bases from V and 6 bases from J, leaving 19 bases between. Written as DNA, the CDR3 is TGTGCCAGCAGCGAACCGGGACTCCGAATCCCCGGGGAGCTGTTTTTT. It translates to CASSEPGLRIPGELFF.

The chain carries TRBV11-3 and TRBJ2-1; 12 nucleotides line up with TRBD2. V lost 0 bases to trimming and J lost 3 bases; unmatched junction nucleotides: 3. The CDR3 runs 17 residues. Germline V lookup: CDR1 SGHNT, CDR2 YENEEA. The CDR3 region is CASSLESGLAGYNEQFF. Here the CDR3 DNA reads TGTGCCAGCAGCTTAGAATCGGGACTAGCGGGCTACAATGAGCAGTTCTTC.

The chain couples TRBV10-3 to TRBJ2-4, with TRBD2 matching 10 bases. The germline gives CDR1 ENHRY, CDR2 SYGVKD. J was trimmed by 0 bases and V by 5 bases; bases with no gene match: 4. The CDR3 extends over 16 amino acids. CDR3 loop: CAISSGLAQAKNIQYF. CDR3 DNA sequence: TGTGCCATCAGTTCGGGACTAGCGCAAGCCAAAAACATTCAGTACTTC.

This chain joins TRBV19 and TRBJ2-7, with 9 positions matching TRBD1. J was trimmed by 5 bases and V by 3 bases; bases with no gene match: 8. The germline CDR1 and CDR2 sequences are LNHDA and SQIVND (reference sequence). The CDR3 covers 15 residues. The CDR3 loop reads CASSMGRQGVNEQYF. As DNA, the CDR3 is TGTGCCAGTAGTATGGGGAGACAGGGGGTCAACGAGCAGTACTTC.

This chain uses TRBV20-1 with TRBJ1-1, with D unclear. The CDR3 totals 11 residues. Germline CDR1 and CDR2: DFQATT and SNEGSKA (reference sequence). V was cut by 5 bases and J by 3 bases, with 7 bases left in between. The CDR3 is CSAPLYTEAFF. The DNA of the CDR3 is TGCAGTGCTCCGTTATACACTGAAGCTTTCTTT.

The chain is built from TRBV18 and TRBJ2-7, with TRBD1 matching over 8 bases. The CDR3 length is 16 residues. The V gene end was trimmed by 3 bases and the J gene end by 2 bases; junction bases not matched to a gene: 9. CDR1 and CDR2 (germline): KGHSH, LQKENI. CDR3 loop: CASSPPRTGHTYEQYF. The DNA of the CDR3 is TGTGCCAGCTCACCCCCTAGGACAGGGCATACCTACGAGCAGTACTTC.

V gene TRBV5-1 combines with J gene TRBJ2-3, with TRBD2 matching over 13 bases. The trim removed 0 bases at V and 2 bases at J, leaving 6 bases unmatched. Germline CDR1 SGHRS, CDR2 YFSETQ. The CDR3 is made up of 18 amino acids. The CDR3 protein is CASSLAPGTSGNTDTQYF. Written as DNA, the CDR3 is TGCGCCAGCAGCTTGGCCCCCGGGACTAGCGGGAACACAGATACGCAGTATTTT.

The V call is TRBV5-1, the J call TRBJ2-5; 7 nucleotides line up with TRBD1. The V gene's germline CDR1 is SGHRS and CDR2 YFSETQ. The CDR3 has 13 residues. V was clipped by 4 bases and J by 3 bases; unmatched bases: 3. The CDR3 reads CASSRGQEETQYF. The CDR3 DNA sequence: TGCGCCAGCAGCCGTGGACAGGAAGAGACCCAGTACTTC.

The chain is built from TRBV6-4 and TRBJ1-1; 7 bases align to TRBD1. CDR1 is MRHNA, CDR2 SNTAGT, per germline. V trimming: 6 bases; J trimming: 5 bases; junction bases outside the gene matches: 6. This CDR3 has 13 amino acids. Written as DNA, the CDR3 is TGTGCCAGCAGCAGGGACAGTGAAACTGAAGCTTTCTTT. It specifies CASSRDSETEAFF.

The chain combines TRBV10-3 with TRBJ1-1, with 8 bases identical to TRBD1. This CDR3 is built from 15 residues. Germline CDR1 is ENHRY and CDR2 is SYGVKD. The trim removed 6 bases at V and 4 bases at J, leaving 10 bases unmatched. Here the CDR3 DNA reads TGTGCCATCAGCGCACCGACAGGGGTCGGCACTGAAGCTTTCTTT. Encoded protein: CAISAPTGVGTEAFF.

The gene calls are TRBV19 and TRBJ1-5; no clear D. V gave up 6 bases and J gave up 4 bases, with 16 bases separating them. The CDR3 contains 15 residues. Germline V gene lookup returns CDR1 LNHDA and CDR2 SQIVND (reference sequence). The CDR3 DNA reads TGTGCCAGTAGAATGGGCGAGGGTGGGAATCAGCCCCAGCATTTT. Its protein is CASRMGEGGNQPQHF. The full variable domain, its missing parts supplied by reference TRBV19 and TRBJ1-5, is DGGITQSPKYLFRKEGQNVTLSCEQNLNHDAMYWYRQDPGQGLRLIYYSQIVNDFQKGDIAEGYSVSREKKESFPLTVTSAQKNPTAFYLCASRMGEGGNQPQHFGDGTRLSIL.

The chain recombines TRBV7-9 with TRBJ2-2, with a possible D match to TRBD2 (6 bases). V lost 8 bases, J lost 4 bases, and 8 bases lay in between. Germline V gene sequence: CDR1 SEHNR, CDR2 FQNEAQ (reference sequence). CDR3 size: 12 residues. The CDR3 sequence: CASLASTGELFF. In DNA, the CDR3 is TGTGCCAGCCTAGCGAGCACCGGGGAGCTGTTTTTT.

J is TRBJ1-3 and V is TRBV10-3; a weak D match, TRBD1 (6 bases). V dropped 2 bases and J dropped 0 bases, with 11 bases sitting between them. The CDR3 runs to 16 residues. Per the germline V gene, CDR1 is ENHRY and CDR2 is SYGVKD. The CDR3 bases are TGTGCCATCAGTGAGACTCCAGGGGCCTCTGGAAACACCATATATTTT. This sequence encodes CAISETPGASGNTIYF.

This rearrangement joins TRBV10-3 to TRBJ2-5; a possible D gene is TRBD1 (6 bases). This CDR3 comprises 13 residues. CDR1 is ENHRY and CDR2 is SYGVKD in the germline V gene. Trimming cost V 6 bases and J 5 bases, with 13 bases left between them. The CDR3 region is CAISRQERETQYF. DNA of the CDR3: TGTGCCATCAGCAGACAGGAGAGGGAGACCCAGTACTTC.

V gene TRBV27 combines with J gene TRBJ2-7; 12 bases are shared with TRBD2. Germline CDR1 is MNHEY and CDR2 is SMNVEV (reference sequence). There are 12 residues in the CDR3. J was trimmed by 6 bases and V by 8 bases; bases with no gene match: 2. CDR3 bases: TGTGCCAGCGAGGGACTAGCGGGCGAGCAGTACTTC. Translated: CASEGLAGEQYF.

The gene calls are TRBV11-2 and TRBJ2-7, with TRBD1 matching over 10 bases. CDR1 and CDR2 from the germline V gene are SGHAT and FQNNGV. The CDR3 covers 14 residues. Unmatched junction bases numbered 8, after V lost 5 bases and J lost 7 bases. The CDR3 coding sequence is TGTGCCAGCAGCCCCACGGGACAGGGGAGGGAGCAGTACTTC. This sequence encodes CASSPTGQGREQYF. Drawing the rest from reference TRBV11-2 and TRBJ2-7, the complete variable domain is EAGVAQSPRYKIIEKRQSVAFWCNPISGHATLYWYQQILGQGPKLLIQFQNNGVVDDSQLPKDRFSAERLKGVDSTLKIQPAKLEDSAVYLCASSPTGQGREQYFGPGTRLTVT.

This chain joins TRBV7-2 and TRBJ1-4, with 10 nucleotides matching TRBD1. The ends lost 5 bases at V and 7 bases at J; junction bases unmatched: 4. From germline, CDR1 is SGHTA and CDR2 FQGNSA. This CDR3 has 14 residues. The CDR3 region is CASSPGQGSEKLFF. The CDR3 region has the DNA TGTGCCAGCAGCCCGGGACAGGGGAGTGAAAAACTGTTTTTT.

The gene calls are TRBV2 and TRBJ1-5; 9 bases are shared with TRBD1. Germline loops: CDR1 SNHLY, CDR2 FYNNEI. CDR3 length equals 14 residues. The junction had 7 bases not matched to a gene; V was cut back by 6 bases and J by 7 bases. The chain's CDR3 is CASSDTGGGQPQHF. CDR3 bases: TGTGCCAGCAGCGATACAGGGGGCGGCCAGCCCCAGCATTTT.

This clone was recorded only once. The chain employs TRBV11-3 and TRBJ2-2; TRBD2 might be the D (5 bases). The CDR3 has 13 amino acids. Looked up from germline, CDR1 is SGHNT and CDR2 is YENEEA. The germline V and J ends were trimmed by 4 bases and 7 bases, with 10 bases remaining between them. The CDR3 reads CASSSPRGGELFF. In nucleotides, the CDR3 is TGTGCCAGCAGCTCCCCTCGGGGCGGGGAGCTGTTTTTT. The variable domain in full, completed from reference TRBV11-3 and TRBJ2-2, reads EAGVVQSPRYKIIEKKQPVAFWCNPISGHNTLYWYLQNLGQGPELLIRYENEEAVDDSQLPKDRFSAERLKGVDSTLKIQPAELGDSAVYLCASSSPRGGELFFGEGSRLTVL.

The chain couples TRBV7-6 to TRBJ2-5; 8 nucleotides agree with TRBD1. The CDR3 loop spans 19 amino acids. V lost 2 bases and J lost 4; bases outside the gene matches: 18. Germline V gene lookup returns CDR1 SGHVS and CDR2 FNYEAQ. The CDR3 protein is CASSLWGVDRELGGETQYF. The CDR3, as DNA: TGTGCCAGCAGCTTATGGGGAGTGGACAGGGAACTCGGTGGAGAGACCCAGTACTTC.

This clone was counted once. This CDR3 is CASSPKAGSTDTQYF. DNA for the CDR3: TGTGCCAGCTCACCTAAAGCGGGATCCACAGATACGCAGTATTTT. This chain links TRBV18 with TRBJ2-3; the match to TRBD2 covers 7 bases. The trim removed 3 bases at V and 2 bases at J, leaving 5 bases unmatched. The CDR3 consists of 15 residues. CDR1 is KGHSH and CDR2 is LQKENI in the germline V gene.

This clone was recorded only once. This CDR3 is CASSFDILPKNTGELFF. CDR3 nucleotides: TGTGCCAGCAGCTTCGACATACTGCCAAAGAACACCGGGGAGCTGTTTTTT. V usage is TRBV11-2 and J usage is TRBJ2-2, with D uncertain. Between the trimmed V and J ends, which lost 3 bases and 1 base, there was a span of 15 bases. Germline-derived CDR1 and CDR2 are SGHAT and FQNNGV. The CDR3 is 17 amino acids.

The CDR3 protein is CASSPFPTRRGDSNTGELFF. The CDR3, as DNA: TGCGCCAGCAGCCCGTTCCCTACTAGGCGGGGGGACTCGAACACCGGGGAGCTGTTTTTT. The J gene is TRBJ2-2, the V gene TRBV5-1; 8 bases align to TRBD2. Germline trimming cut 4 bases from V and 0 bases from J; bases unmatched to any gene: 17. Germline V gene data show CDR1 as SGHRS and CDR2 as YFSETQ. This CDR3 is built from 20 residues.

This CDR3 is CASSQTRDGGTEAFF. The DNA of the CDR3 is TGCGCCAGCAGCCAAACCAGAGACGGAGGCACTGAAGCTTTCTTT. The chain uses TRBV4-3 and TRBJ1-1; no firm D call. From germline, CDR1 is LGHNA and CDR2 YSLEER. The germline V and J ends were trimmed by 2 bases and 4 bases, with 14 bases remaining between them. The CDR3 runs 15 residues.

The V gene is TRBV15, the J gene TRBJ1-1; 7 nucleotides match TRBD1. Germline lookup yields CDR1 LNHNV and CDR2 YYDKDF (reference sequence). The CDR3 has 15 residues. V dropped 0 bases and J dropped 1; count of bases not matched to a gene: 2. The CDR3 region is CATSRDRQGNTEAFF. Written as DNA, the CDR3 is TGTGCCACCAGCAGAGATCGACAGGGGAACACTGAAGCTTTCTTT.

The chain links TRBV5-6 to TRBJ1-3; D gene uncertain. V was pared by 4 bases and J by 5 bases, with 13 bases between. The CDR3 totals 14 residues. Germline assignment: CDR1 SGHDT and CDR2 YYEEEE. The DNA for the CDR3 is TGTGCCAGCAGCCGGCTGGAGGGTAGAAACACCATATATTTT. Translation: CASSRLEGRNTIYF.